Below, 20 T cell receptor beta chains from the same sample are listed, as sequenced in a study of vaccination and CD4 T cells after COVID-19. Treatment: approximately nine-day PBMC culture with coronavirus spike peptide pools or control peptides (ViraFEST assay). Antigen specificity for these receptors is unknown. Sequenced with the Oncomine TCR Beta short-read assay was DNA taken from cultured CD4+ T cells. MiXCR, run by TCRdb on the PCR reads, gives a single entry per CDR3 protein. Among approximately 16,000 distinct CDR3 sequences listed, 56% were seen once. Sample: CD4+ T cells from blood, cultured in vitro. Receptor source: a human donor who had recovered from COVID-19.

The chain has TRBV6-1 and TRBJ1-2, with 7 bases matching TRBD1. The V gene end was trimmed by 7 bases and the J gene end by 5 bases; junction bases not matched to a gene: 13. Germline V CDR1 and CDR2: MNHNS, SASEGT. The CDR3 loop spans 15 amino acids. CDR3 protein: CASTIRGQAPYGYTF. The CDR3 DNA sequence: TGTGCCAGCACTATAAGGGGGCAGGCCCCTTATGGCTACACCTTC.

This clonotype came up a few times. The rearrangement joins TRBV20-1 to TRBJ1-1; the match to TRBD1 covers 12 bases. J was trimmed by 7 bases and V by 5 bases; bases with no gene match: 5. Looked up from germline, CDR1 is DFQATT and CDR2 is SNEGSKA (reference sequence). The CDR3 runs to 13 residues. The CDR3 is CSALGQGASEAFF. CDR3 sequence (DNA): TGCAGTGCTCTGGGACAGGGGGCAAGTGAAGCTTTCTTT.

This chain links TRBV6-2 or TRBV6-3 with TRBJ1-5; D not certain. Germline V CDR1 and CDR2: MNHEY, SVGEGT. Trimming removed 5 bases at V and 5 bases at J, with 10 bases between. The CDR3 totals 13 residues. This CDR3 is CASSTGDYQPQHF. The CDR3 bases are TGTGCCAGCAGTACCGGAGATTATCAGCCCCAGCATTTT.

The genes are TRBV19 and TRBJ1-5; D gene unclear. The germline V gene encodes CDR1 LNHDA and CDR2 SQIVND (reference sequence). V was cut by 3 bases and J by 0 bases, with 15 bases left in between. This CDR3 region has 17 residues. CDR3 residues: CASSILDFGVSNQPQHF. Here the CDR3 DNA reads TGTGCCAGTAGTATCCTCGACTTTGGGGTTAGCAATCAGCCCCAGCATTTT.

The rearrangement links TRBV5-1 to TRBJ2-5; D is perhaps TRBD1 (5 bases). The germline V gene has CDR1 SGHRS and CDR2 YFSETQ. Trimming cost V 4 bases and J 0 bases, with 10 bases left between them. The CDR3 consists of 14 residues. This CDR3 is CASSRRQYQETQYF. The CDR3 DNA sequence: TGCGCCAGCAGCCGGAGACAGTACCAAGAGACCCAGTACTTC.

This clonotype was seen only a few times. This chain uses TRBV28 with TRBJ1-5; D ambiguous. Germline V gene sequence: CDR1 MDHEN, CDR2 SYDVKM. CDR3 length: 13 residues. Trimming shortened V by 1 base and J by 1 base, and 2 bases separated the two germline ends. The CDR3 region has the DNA TGTGCCAGCAGTTTATACAGCAATCAGCCCCAGCATTTT. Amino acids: CASSLYSNQPQHF.

CDR3 sequence (DNA): TGTGCCAGCAGCTTAGATTTCAGGGGGCTTGAGCAGTACTTC. Translated: CASSLDFRGLEQYF. The chain carries TRBV11-3 and TRBJ2-7, with 8 positions matching TRBD1. This CDR3 has 14 residues. V dropped 0 bases and J dropped 7; count of bases not matched to a gene: 5. Per germline, CDR1 SGHNT and CDR2 YENEEA.

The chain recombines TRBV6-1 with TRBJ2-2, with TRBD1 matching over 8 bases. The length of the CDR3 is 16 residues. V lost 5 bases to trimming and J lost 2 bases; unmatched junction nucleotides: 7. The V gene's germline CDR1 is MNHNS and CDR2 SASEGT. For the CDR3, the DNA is TGTGCCAGCAGTCCCCAAGGACAGGGAAACACCGGGGAGCTGTTTTTT. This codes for CASSPQGQGNTGELFF.

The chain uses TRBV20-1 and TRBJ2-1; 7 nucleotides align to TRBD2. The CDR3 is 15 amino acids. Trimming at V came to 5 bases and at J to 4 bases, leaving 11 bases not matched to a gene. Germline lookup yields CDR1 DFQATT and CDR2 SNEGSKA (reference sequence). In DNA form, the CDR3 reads TGCAGTGCTTTAAGCCGCCGGGACTATTACAATGAGCAGTTCTTC. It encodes CSALSRRDYYNEQFF.

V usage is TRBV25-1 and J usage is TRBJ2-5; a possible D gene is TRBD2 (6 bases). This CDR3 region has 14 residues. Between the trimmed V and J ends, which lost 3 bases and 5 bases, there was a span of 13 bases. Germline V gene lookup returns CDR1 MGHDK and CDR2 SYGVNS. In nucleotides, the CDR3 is TGTGCCAGCAGTGACAGGGAGGTAGTTGAGACCCAGTACTTC. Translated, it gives CASSDREVVETQYF.

The CDR3 bases are TGTGCCTGTTCCCGGGACAGCAATCAGCCCCAGCATTTT. Translated: CACSRDSNQPQHF. The gene calls are TRBV30 and TRBJ1-5; D may be TRBD1 (5 bases). CDR1 and CDR2 (germline): GTSNPN, SVGIG (reference sequence). There are 13 residues in the CDR3. V gave up 6 bases and J gave up 1 base, with 10 bases separating them.

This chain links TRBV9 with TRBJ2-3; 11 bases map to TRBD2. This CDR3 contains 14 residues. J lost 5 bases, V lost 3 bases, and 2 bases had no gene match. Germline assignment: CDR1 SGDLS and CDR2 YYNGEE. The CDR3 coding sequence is TGTGCCAGCAGCGATAGCGGGGGGGGAGATACGCAGTATTTT. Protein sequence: CASSDSGGGDTQYF.

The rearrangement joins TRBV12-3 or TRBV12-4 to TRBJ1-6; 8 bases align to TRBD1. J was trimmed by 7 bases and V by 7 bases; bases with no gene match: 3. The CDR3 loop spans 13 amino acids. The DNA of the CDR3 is TGTGCCAGCATGCAGGGGGCCAATTCACCCCTCCACTTT. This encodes CASMQGANSPLHF.

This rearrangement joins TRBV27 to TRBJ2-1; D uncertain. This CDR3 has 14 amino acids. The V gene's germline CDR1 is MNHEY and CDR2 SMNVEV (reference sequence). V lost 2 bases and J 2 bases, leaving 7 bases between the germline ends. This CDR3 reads CASSLGYTYNEQFF. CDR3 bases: TGTGCCAGCAGTTTAGGCTACACCTACAATGAGCAGTTCTTC.

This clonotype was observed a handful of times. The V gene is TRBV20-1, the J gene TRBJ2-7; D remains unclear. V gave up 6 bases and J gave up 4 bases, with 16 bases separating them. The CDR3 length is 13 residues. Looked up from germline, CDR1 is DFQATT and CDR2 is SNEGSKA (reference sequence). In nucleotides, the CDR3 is TGCAGTGCAAATCCGGTGACCCCGTACGAGCAGTACTTC. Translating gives CSANPVTPYEQYF.

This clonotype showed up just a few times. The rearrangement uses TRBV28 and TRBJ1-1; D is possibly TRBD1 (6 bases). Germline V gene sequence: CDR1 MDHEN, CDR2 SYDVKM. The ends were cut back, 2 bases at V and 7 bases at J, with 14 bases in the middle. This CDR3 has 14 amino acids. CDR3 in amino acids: CASSLAGEVGEAFF. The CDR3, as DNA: TGTGCCAGCAGTTTAGCAGGGGAGGTAGGTGAAGCTTTCTTT.

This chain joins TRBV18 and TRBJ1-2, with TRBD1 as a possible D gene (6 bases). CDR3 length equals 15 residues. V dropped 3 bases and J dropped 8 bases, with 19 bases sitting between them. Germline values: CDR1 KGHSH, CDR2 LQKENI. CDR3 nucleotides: TGTGCCAGCTCACCCCGGACAGAGCCTTCGTGGGGCTACACCTTC. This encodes CASSPRTEPSWGYTF.

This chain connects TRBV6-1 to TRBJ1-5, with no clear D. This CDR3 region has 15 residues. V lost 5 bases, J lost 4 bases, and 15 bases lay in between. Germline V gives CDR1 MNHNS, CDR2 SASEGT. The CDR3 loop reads CASSRGFGGNQPQHF. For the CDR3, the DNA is TGTGCCAGCAGTCGGGGTTTTGGCGGAAATCAGCCCCAGCATTTT.

CDR3 protein: CASSPTVSTEAFF. The CDR3 coding sequence is TGTGCCAGCAGCCCCACAGTGAGCACTGAAGCTTTCTTT. The chain carries TRBV7-9 and TRBJ1-1, with D uncertain. This CDR3 has 13 amino acids. The V and J ends lost 5 bases and 4 bases respectively, with 11 bases between them. CDR1 is SEHNR, CDR2 FQNEAQ, per germline (reference sequence).

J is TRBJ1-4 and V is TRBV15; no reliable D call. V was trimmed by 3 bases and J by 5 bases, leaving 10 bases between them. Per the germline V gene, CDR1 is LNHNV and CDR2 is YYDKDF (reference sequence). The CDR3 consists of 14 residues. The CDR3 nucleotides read TGTGCCACCAGCAGCTCTTCCCCGAATGAAAAACTGTTTTTT. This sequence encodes CATSSSSPNEKLFF.